This T cell receptor beta chain appears in the sequencing data of a study of blood T cells in healthy people across ages (dated by TCRdb to 2014 to 2015). A note on the overall study: Template switching captured roughly one uniquely barcoded TCR beta cDNA molecule per two T cells in model experiments. Using the same blood draw, the study looked at two additional independent replicas of 1 million unique cDNA reads for two donors, one aged 18 to 29 and the other aged 80 or older. Four age groups were formed from the donors: young (average 16 years), middle-aged (around 39), aged (over 55) and long-lived (around 82). To avoid experimental bias, donors of different ages were spread randomly across the sequencing lanes. Using deep sequencing normalized with unique cDNA molecular identifiers, the study measured how TCR beta repertoire diversity changes with age. The study at large found these results: Observed TCR beta diversity per million T cells fell roughly linearly with age, and a significant reduction was already apparent by age around 36. Because donor CMV infection status was unknown, age-related changes in expanded clonotypes were potentially confounded. The percentage of naive T cells measured by flow cytometry correlated strongly with observed TCR beta diversity. The long-lived group showed more naive CD4+ T cells, fewer expanded clones and increased TCR diversity than the aged group, suggesting age selection. Total diversity estimates from one million sequenced T cells were considered lower bounds and underestimates. Conclusive comparison of naive and antigen-experienced compartments was prevented by the profiling of bulk unsorted PBMCs.

Donors were a few dozen systemically healthy Caucasian individuals from Russia aged 6 to 90 years. Around 10 milliliters of peripheral blood were drawn from each donor into EDTA-treated Vacutainer tubes. Ficoll-Paque density-gradient centrifugation was used to isolate PBMCs, with at least 6 million per sample. Total RNA was extracted from PBMCs with Trizol reagent, with at least 6 micrograms obtained per sample. The percentages of naive CD45RAhigh/CD27high T cells were determined by flow cytometry on a PBMC aliquot from every donor. The junction shows trimming of 1 base on V and 6 bases on J, and the gene matches do not reach 13 bases of it. Looking up the germline V gene yields CDR1 MDHEN and CDR2 SYDVKM. The CDR3 starts with the cysteine, ends with the phenylalanine, and has 18 residues. Only the CDR3 portion is preserved as DNA: 54 bases, with reading frame beginning at the first base. The protocol used for the library was 5' RACE. The data were produced on an Illumina HiSeq 2500. The second PCR ran for about 7 to 11 cycles and used a J-beta primer mix along with a sample-barcoded 5' primer. Each TCR beta cDNA molecule received a unique molecular identifier from a template-switch 5' adaptor carrying 12 random nucleotides. At least 2.5 million CDR3-containing paired-end reads were obtained from each sample. First-strand cDNA was synthesized from all RNA with the Mint cDNA synthesis kit, primed by a TRBC-specific oligonucleotide. All cDNA was treated with uracil-DNA glycosylase and then went through a first 18-cycle PCR with the universal primers M1SS and BC2_uni_R. The authors processed their data as follows. For normalization, 1 million high-quality reads, each with a distinct molecular identifier, were randomly selected from each sample. Instead of being binned into consensus sequences, reads that shared molecular identifiers were thrown out. CDR3 identification, clonotype clustering and error correction used MiTCR with a Q25 quality threshold and the strictest error-elimination algorithm. Lower-bound total TCR beta diversity was estimated with a nonparametric unseen species model using Euler transformation. Using fastp at Q25 and MiXCR, TCRdb reprocessed the public reads and kept productive beta chains. Rows with one shared CDR3 protein collapse into an entry with the most common genes and DNA. The authors' filters were not applied to this entry. Across this sample there are roughly 1,500,000 distinct CDR3 sequences, with around 42% seen only once. The ten largest clones capture roughly 8.2% of the sample.

To note about this clonotype: Its binding antigen is unknown. There are no base qualities to consult, and no much larger clone falls within one base.

The sequence came from a woman between 18 and 30 years old in good health. The sample consisted of blood. The chain is made from TRBV28 and TRBJ2-1, with TRBD2 identical over 9 junction bases. The CDR3 protein: CASSLYASGLATCNEQFF. The sequenced DNA is TGTGCCAGCAGTTTATACGCTAGCGGACTAGCGACCTGCAATGAGCAGTTCTTC.